This TCR beta chain is drawn from a study of Graves' ophthalmopathy and Graves' hyperthyroidism. General study points: Ophthalmopathy progression prediction by the model yielded a sensitivity of about 71% and a specificity of roughly 74%. Appearing in blood as well were most expanded thyroid clonotypes above 0.001 frequency.

In its sample, this clonotype was seen many times. The antigen remains undetermined. Certain patients were not enrolled. These were patients with other autoimmune diseases, uncontrolled infections, pregnancy or lactation. RNA served as the template for amplifying TCR beta CDR3 regions. First-round RT-PCR employed HTBI primers, with a second-round multiplex PCR after it. TCRdb re-called the multiplex PCR reads through MiXCR, storing one row per CDR3 protein. The sample has over a million distinct CDR3 sequences, about 36% seen once. The germline V gene has CDR1 PRHDT and CDR2 FYEKMQ (reference sequence). This CDR3 contains 13 residues. Trimming left V 5 bases short and J 10 bases short, with 17 bases between.

The chain carries TRBV13 and TRBJ1-1; no clear D gene. The clonotype originates from an adult man with Graves' hyperthyroidism. Sequencing used peripheral blood or thyroid tissue (not recorded which). The CDR3 reads CASSRPTPRPAFF. The CDR3 DNA sequence: TGTGCCAGCAGCCGACCCACCCCCCGGCCAGCTTTCTTT.